What follows describes a single TCR beta chain. Antigen specificity is unknown. This entry comes from a study of CD8+ T cells in alopecia areata. Reverse transcribed after extraction, RNA yielded cDNA as the sequencing template. The data were produced by immunoSEQ multiplex PCR, yet TCRdb's version contains in-frame clones alone and is incomplete. The table records fewer than 250,000 clones, 57% of them present only once. Trimming removed 1 base at V and 1 base at J, with 14 bases between. This CDR3 is built from 17 residues. Germline CDR1 and CDR2: MGHRA and YSYEKL. Specimens obtained from alopecia areata patients comprised lesional scalp punch biopsies and peripheral blood. Study-level points and caveats: Normal skin's resident alphabeta T cells are sequenced alongside lesional scalp T cells. Against the mouse data, patients shared TCRs less clearly, possibly for HLA reasons.

The chain uses TRBV4-1 and TRBJ1-5; the D gene is possibly TRBD1 (5 bases). The sequencing here drew on CD4+ T cells sorted from blood, taken at week 0. The sequence came from a human donor with alopecia areata. The CDR3 sequence: CASSQAARGGSNQPQHF. CDR3 DNA: TGCGCCAGCAGCCAAGCGGCTCGGGGGGGGAGCAATCAGCCCCAGCATTTT.